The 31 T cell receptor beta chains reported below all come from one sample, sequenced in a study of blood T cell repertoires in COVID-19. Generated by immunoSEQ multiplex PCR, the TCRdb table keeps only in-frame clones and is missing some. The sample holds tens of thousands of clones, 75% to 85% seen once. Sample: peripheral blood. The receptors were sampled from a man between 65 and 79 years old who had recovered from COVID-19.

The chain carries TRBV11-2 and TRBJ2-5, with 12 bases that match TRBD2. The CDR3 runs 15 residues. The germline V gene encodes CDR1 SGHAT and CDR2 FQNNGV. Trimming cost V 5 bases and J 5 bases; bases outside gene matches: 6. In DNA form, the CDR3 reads TGTGCCAGCAGCACAGGACTAGCGGGAATGGAGACCCAGTACTTC. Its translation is CASSTGLAGMETQYF.

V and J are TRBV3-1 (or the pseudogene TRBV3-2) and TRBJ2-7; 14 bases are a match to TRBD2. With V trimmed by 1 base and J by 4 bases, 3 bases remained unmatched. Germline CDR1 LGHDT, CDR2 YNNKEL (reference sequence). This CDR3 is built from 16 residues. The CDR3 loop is CASSQGTSGRKYEQYF. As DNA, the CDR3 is TGTGCCAGCAGCCAAGGGACTAGCGGGAGGAAATACGAGCAGTACTTC.

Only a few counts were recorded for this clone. CDR3 sequence reads: CSGSGGEGASEKLFF. The CDR3 region has the DNA TGCAGCGGCTCCGGGGGCGAGGGGGCGAGTGAAAAACTGTTTTTT. This chain connects TRBV29-1 to TRBJ1-4, with 7 bases lining up with TRBD1. There are 15 residues in the CDR3. The trim removed 7 bases at V and 7 bases at J, leaving 15 bases unmatched. The germline gives CDR1 SQVTM, CDR2 ANQGSEA.

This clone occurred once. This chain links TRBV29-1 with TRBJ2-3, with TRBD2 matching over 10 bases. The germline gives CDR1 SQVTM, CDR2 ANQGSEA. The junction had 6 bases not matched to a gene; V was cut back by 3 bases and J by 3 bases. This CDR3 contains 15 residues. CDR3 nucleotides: TGCAGCGTTGATGAGTCTAGCGGGAGAACAGATACGCAGTATTTT. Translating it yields CSVDESSGRTDTQYF.

The CDR3 DNA is TGTGCCAGCAGCTTAGGGGGCGGGAGACGGGAGCAGTACTTC. This sequence encodes CASSLGGGRREQYF. The genes are TRBV7-2 and TRBJ2-7, with 7 bases that match TRBD2. This CDR3 has 14 residues. V dropped 1 base and J dropped 7; count of bases not matched to a gene: 7. The germline gives CDR1 SGHTA, CDR2 FQGNSA. The full variable domain, completed using reference TRBV7-2 and TRBJ2-7, is GAGVSQSPSNKVTEKGKDVELRCDPISGHTALYWYRQSLGQGLEFLIYFQGNSAPDKSGLPSDRFSAERTGGSVSTLTIQRTQQEDSAVYLCASSLGGGRREQYFGPGTRLTVT.

CDR3 loop: CASSSWTSDTQYF. CDR3 nucleotides: TGTGCCAGCAGCTCCTGGACTTCCGATACGCAGTATTTT. The V gene is TRBV5-5, the J gene TRBJ2-3; weak D call: TRBD2 (5 bases). The CDR3 is 13 amino acids. In germline, CDR1 is SGHKS, CDR2 YYEKEE (reference sequence). Trimming took off 3 bases at V and 6 bases at J, with 11 bases between the two ends.

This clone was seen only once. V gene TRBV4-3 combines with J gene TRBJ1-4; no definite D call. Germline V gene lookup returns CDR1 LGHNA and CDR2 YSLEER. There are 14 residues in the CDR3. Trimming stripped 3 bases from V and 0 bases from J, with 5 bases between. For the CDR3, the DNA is TGCGCCAGCAGCCACGGGACAACTAATGAAAAACTGTTTTTT. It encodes CASSHGTTNEKLFF.

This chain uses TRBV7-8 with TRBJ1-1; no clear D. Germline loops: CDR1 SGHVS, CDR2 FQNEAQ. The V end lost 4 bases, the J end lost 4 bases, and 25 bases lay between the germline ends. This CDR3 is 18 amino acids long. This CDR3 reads CASSWEIADPPFSTEAFF. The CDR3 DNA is TGTGCCAGCAGCTGGGAGATTGCGGATCCACCCTTTAGCACTGAAGCTTTCTTT.

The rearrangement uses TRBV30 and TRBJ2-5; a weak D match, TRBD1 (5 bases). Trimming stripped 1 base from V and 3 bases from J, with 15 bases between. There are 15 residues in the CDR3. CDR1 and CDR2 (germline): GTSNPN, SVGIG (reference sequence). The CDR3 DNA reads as TGTGCCTGGAGTGGGGGCGGACGCCTTGAAGAGACCCAGTACTTC. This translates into CAWSGGGRLEETQYF. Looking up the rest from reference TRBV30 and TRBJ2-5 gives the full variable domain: SQTIHQWPATLVQPVGSPLSLECTVEGTSNPNLYWYRQAAGRGLQLLFYSVGIGQISSEVPQNLSASRPQDRQFILSSKKLLLSDSGFYLCAWSGGGRLEETQYFGPGTRLLVL.

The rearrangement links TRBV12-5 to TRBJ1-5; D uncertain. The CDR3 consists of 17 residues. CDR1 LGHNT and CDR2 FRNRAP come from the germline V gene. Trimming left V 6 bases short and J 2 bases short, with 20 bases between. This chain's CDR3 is CASGKGSTMDGNQPQHF. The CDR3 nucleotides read TGTGCTAGTGGAAAAGGGAGCACAATGGATGGCAATCAGCCCCAGCATTTT.

DNA for the CDR3: TGTGCCAGCAGCTTAGGTGGGACATTCTATGGCTACACCTTC. It encodes CASSLGGTFYGYTF. The V call is TRBV11-1, the J call TRBJ1-2, with a tentative D call TRBD1 (6 bases). The V gene's germline CDR1 is SGHAT and CDR2 FQDESV (reference sequence). This CDR3 comprises 14 residues. V was trimmed by 1 base and J by 4 bases, leaving 10 bases between them.

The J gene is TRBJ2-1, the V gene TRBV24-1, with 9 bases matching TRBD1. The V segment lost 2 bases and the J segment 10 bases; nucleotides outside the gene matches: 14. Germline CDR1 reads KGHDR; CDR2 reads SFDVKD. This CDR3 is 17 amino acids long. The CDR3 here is CATSDSKTGGWGREQFF. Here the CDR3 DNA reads TGTGCCACCAGTGATTCAAAAACAGGGGGCTGGGGTAGAGAGCAGTTCTTC.

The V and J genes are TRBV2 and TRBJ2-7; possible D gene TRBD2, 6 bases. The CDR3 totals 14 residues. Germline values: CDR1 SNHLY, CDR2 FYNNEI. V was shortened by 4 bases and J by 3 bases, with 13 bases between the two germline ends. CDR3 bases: TGTGCCAGCAGTGGCGGGGTCGCCTACTACGAGCAGTACTTC. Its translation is CASSGGVAYYEQYF.

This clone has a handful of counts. The CDR3 region is CASSYTVASEQFF. As DNA, the CDR3 is TGTGCCAGCAGTTACACTGTGGCTAGTGAGCAGTTCTTC. The chain links TRBV6-2 or TRBV6-3 to TRBJ2-1; the D is unclear. CDR1 is MNHEY, CDR2 SVGEGT, per germline. The CDR3 length is 13 residues. Trimming stripped 2 bases from V and 9 bases from J, with 11 bases between.

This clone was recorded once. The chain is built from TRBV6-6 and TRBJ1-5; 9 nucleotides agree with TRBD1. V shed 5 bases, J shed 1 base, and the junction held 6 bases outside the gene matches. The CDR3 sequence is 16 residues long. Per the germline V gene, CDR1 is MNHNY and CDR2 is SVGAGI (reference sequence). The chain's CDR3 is CASSLDRGISNQPQHF. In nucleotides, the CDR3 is TGTGCCAGCAGTCTCGACAGGGGGATAAGCAATCAGCCCCAGCATTTT.

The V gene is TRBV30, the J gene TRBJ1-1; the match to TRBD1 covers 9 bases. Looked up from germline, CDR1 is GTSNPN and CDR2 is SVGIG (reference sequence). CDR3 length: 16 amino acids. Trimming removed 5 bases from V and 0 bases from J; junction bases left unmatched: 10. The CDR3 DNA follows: TGTGCCTGGGCGAGGGACAGGGACCTCATGAACACTGAAGCTTTCTTT. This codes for CAWARDRDLMNTEAFF.

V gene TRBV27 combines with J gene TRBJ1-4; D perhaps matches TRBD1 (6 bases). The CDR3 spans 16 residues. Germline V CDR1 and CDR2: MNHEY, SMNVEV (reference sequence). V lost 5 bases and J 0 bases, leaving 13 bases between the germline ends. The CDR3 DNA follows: TGTGCCAGCAGTCGGACAGCGGTTGCAACTAATGAAAAACTGTTTTTT. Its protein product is CASSRTAVATNEKLFF.

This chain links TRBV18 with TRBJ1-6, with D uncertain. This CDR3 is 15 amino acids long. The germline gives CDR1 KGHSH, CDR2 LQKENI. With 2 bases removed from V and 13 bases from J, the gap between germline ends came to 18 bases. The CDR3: CASSPTIGGEFPLHF. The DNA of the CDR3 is TGTGCCAGCTCACCAACGATCGGCGGGGAATTTCCCCTCCACTTT.

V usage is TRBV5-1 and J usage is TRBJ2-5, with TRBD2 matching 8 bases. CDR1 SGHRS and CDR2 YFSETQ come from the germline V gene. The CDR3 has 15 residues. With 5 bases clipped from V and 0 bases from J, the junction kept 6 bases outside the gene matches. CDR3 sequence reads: CASREASGHQETQYF. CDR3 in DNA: TGCGCCAGCAGAGAGGCTAGCGGGCACCAAGAGACCCAGTACTTC.

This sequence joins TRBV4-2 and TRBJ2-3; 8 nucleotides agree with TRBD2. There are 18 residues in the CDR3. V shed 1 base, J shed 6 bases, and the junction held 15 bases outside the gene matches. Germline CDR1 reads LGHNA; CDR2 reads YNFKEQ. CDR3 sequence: CASSQVTGGAKRSDTQYF. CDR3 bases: TGTGCCAGCAGCCAAGTCACCGGGGGGGCCAAGAGGTCGGATACGCAGTATTTT.

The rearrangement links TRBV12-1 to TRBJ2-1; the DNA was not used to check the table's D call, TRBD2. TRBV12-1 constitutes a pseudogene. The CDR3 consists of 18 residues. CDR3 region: CASSFAVGLAGGIYEQFF. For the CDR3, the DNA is TGTGCCAGCAGCTTTGCGGTGGGACTAGCGGGGGGAATCTATGAGCAGTTCTTC.

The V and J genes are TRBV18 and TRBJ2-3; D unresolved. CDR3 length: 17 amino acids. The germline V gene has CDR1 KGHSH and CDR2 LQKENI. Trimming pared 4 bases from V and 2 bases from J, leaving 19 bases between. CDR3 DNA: TGTGCCAGCTCACAAACCTCAGACATCCAGCCCACAGATACGCAGTATTTT. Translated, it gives CASSQTSDIQPTDTQYF.

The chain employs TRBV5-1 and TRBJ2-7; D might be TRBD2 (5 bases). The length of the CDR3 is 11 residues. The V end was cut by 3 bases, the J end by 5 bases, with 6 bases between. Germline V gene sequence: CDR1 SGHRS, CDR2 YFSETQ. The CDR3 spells CASSWRDEQYF. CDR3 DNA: TGCGCCAGCAGCTGGCGGGACGAGCAGTACTTC.

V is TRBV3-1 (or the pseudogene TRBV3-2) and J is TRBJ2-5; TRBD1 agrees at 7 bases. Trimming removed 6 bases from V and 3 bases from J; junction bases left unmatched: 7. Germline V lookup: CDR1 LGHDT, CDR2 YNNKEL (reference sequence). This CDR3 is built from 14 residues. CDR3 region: CASRQNRGKETQYF. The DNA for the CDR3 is TGTGCCAGCAGGCAAAACAGGGGAAAAGAGACCCAGTACTTC.

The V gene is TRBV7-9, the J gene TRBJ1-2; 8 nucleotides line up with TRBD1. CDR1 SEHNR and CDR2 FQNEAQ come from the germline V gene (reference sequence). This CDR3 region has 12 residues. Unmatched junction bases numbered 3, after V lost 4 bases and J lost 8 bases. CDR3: CASSSGTGGYTF. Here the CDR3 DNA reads TGTGCCAGCAGCTCAGGGACAGGCGGCTACACCTTC.

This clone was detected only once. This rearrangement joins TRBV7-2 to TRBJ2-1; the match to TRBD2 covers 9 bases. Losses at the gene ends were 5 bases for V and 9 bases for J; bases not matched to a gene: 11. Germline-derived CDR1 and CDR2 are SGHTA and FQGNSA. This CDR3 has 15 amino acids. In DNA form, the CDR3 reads TGTGCCAGCAGCCCAACGGGGCGGGAGGGTGGTGAGCAGTTCTTC. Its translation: CASSPTGREGGEQFF.

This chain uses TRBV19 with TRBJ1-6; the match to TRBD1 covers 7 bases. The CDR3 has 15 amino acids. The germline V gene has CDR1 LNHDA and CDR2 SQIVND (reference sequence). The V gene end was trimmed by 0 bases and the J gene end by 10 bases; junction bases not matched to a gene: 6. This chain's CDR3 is CASSIDDRANSPLHF. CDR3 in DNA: TGTGCCAGTAGTATAGATGACAGGGCAAACTCACCCCTCCACTTT.

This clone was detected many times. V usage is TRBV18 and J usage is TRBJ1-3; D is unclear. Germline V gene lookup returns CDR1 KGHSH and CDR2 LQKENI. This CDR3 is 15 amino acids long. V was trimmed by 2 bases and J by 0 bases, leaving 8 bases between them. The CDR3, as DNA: TGTGCCAGCTCACCAGCGGGAGGCTCTGGAAACACCATATATTTT. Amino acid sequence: CASSPAGGSGNTIYF.

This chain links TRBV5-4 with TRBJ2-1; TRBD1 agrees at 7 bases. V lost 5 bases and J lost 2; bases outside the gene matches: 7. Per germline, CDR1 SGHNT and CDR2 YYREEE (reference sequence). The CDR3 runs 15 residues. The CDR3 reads CASSPGTEPYNEQFF. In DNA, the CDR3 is TGTGCCAGCAGTCCCGGGACAGAGCCCTACAATGAGCAGTTCTTC.

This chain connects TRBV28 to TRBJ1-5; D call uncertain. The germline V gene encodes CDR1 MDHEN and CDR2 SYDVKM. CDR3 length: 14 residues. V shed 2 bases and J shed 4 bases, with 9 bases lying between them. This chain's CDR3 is CASSLPGLNQPQHF. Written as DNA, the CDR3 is TGTGCCAGCAGTTTACCCGGACTGAATCAGCCCCAGCATTTT.

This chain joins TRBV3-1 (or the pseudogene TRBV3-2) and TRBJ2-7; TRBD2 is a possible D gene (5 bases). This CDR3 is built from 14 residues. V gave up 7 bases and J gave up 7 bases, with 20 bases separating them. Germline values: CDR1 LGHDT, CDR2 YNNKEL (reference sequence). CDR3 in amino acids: CASTTPGSSREQYF. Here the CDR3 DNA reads TGTGCCAGCACCACCCCAGGCTCTAGCAGGGAGCAGTACTTC.